The sequence of this T cell receptor beta chain was determined in a study of blood T cells in healthy people across ages. Whole-study findings and limits: Whereas aged donors had fewer naive CD4+ cells, long-lived donors had more of them and higher diversity. Strong correlation was found linking TCR beta diversity to naive T cell percentage. Older age coincided with a roughly linear decline in TCR beta diversity per million T cells.

Details on this clonotype: No antigen is known for it.

Then a second PCR, running roughly 6 to 11 cycles, was carried out with a sample-barcoded 5' primer and a J-beta primer mix. Researchers report that each sample yielded at least 2.5 million CDR3-containing paired-end reads. One entry per CDR3 protein results from TCRdb running MiXCR on the 5' RACE reads. The sample holds more than 800,000 distinct CDR3 sequences; 40% to 50% are singletons and the top ten take approximately 17%. Germline CDR1 and CDR2: KGHSH and LQKENI. Trimming took off 0 bases at V and 5 bases at J, with 10 bases between the two ends. The CDR3 length is 14 residues. The source material was blood. The receptor was isolated from a woman aged 55-69 years in good health. This sequence joins TRBV18 and TRBJ1-2; TRBD1 is a possible D gene (5 bases). CDR3 nucleotides: TGTGCCAGCTCACCACCAGGGGAAGGGTATGGCTACACCTTC. It specifies CASSPPGEGYGYTF.